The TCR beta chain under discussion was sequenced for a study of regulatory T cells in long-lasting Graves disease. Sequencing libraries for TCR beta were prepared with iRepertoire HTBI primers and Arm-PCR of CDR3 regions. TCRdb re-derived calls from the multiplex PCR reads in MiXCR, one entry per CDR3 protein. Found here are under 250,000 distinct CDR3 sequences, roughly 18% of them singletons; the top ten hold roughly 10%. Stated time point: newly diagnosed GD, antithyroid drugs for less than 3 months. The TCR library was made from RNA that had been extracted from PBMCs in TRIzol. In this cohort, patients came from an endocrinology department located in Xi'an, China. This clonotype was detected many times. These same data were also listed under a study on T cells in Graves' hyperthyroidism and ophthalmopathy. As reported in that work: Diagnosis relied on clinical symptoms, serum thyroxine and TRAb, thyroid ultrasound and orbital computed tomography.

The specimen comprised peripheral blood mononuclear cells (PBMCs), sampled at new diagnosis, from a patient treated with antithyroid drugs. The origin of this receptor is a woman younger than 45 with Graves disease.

Here the CDR3 reads CASSPRALSEAFF. DNA for the CDR3: TGTGCCAGCAGTCCTCGGGCCCTCTCTGAAGCTTTCTTT. The chain recombines TRBV12-3 or TRBV12-4 with TRBJ1-1; D unclear. The V and J ends lost 5 bases and 6 bases respectively, with 13 bases between them. This CDR3 spans 13 amino acids.